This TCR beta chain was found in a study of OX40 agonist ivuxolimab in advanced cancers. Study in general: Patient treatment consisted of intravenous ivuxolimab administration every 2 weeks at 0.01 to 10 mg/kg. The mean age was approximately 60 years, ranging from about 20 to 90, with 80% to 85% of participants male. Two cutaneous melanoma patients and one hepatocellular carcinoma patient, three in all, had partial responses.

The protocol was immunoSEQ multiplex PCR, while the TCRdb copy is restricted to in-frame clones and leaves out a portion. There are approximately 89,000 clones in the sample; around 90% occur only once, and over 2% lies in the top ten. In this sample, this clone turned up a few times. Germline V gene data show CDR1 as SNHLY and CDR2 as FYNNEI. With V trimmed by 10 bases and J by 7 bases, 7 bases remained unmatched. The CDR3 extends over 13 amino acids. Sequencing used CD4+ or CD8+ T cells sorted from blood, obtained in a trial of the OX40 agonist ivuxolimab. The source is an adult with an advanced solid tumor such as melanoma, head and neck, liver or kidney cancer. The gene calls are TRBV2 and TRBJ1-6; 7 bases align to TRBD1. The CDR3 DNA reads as TGTGCCACCCAGGGGGTGGAGAATTCACCCCTCCACTTT. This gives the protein CATQGVENSPLHF.